What follows are 19 T cell receptor beta chains derived from one specimen sequenced in a study of blood T cell repertoires in COVID-19. Here immunoSEQ multiplex PCR was the method, and the copy in TCRdb shows in-frame clones only, minus some. The repertoire holds roughly 62,000 clones, with about 87% as singletons. Sequencing input: peripheral blood. Receptors originate from a human donor with active COVID-19. The donor label of this sample is uncertain.

The chain combines TRBV7-8 with TRBJ2-1; D is possibly TRBD2 (7 bases). CDR3 length: 17 residues. Germline V gene data show CDR1 as SGHVS and CDR2 as FQNEAQ. V was cut by 0 bases and J by 0 bases, with 12 bases left in between. This CDR3 is CASSLAGGLSSYNEQFF. In nucleotides, the CDR3 is TGTGCCAGCAGCTTAGCCGGGGGGCTCAGCTCCTACAATGAGCAGTTCTTC.

The CDR3 is CASSLDLSGRDTEAFF. The CDR3 DNA reads as TGTGCCAGCAGCTTAGATCTGTCAGGGCGCGACACTGAAGCTTTCTTT. The rearrangement joins TRBV11-3 to TRBJ1-1; possible D gene TRBD1, 5 bases. Looked up from germline, CDR1 is SGHNT and CDR2 is YENEEA. Trimming left V 0 bases short and J 3 bases short, with 14 bases between. There are 16 residues in the CDR3.

This clone turned up a few times. The CDR3 DNA reads TGCGGCCACGGAGGGTCTGGAGCCGGGGAGCTGTTTTTT. This gives the protein CGHGGSGAGELFF. This chain joins TRBV29-1 and TRBJ2-2, with a weak D call TRBD2 (6 bases). This CDR3 region has 13 residues. In germline, CDR1 is SQVTM, CDR2 ANQGSEA.

V gene TRBV20-1 combines with J gene TRBJ2-7; D may be TRBD1 (5 bases). V lost 6 bases to trimming and J lost 3 bases, with 9 bases between them. CDR1 DFQATT and CDR2 SNEGSKA come from the germline V gene (reference sequence). The CDR3 loop spans 11 amino acids. The CDR3 sequence: CSAQTDYEQYF. The CDR3 region has the DNA TGCAGTGCGCAGACAGACTACGAGCAGTACTTC.

The chain employs TRBV9 and TRBJ1-3; TRBD1 agrees at 9 bases. V was pared by 3 bases and J by 4 bases, with 5 bases of the junction left unmatched. This CDR3 has 15 amino acids. In germline, CDR1 is SGDLS, CDR2 YYNGEE. CDR3 nucleotide sequence: TGTGCCAGCAGCGGCAGTGGGACAGGGGGAAACACCATATATTTT. This gives the protein CASSGSGTGGNTIYF. The full variable domain, its missing parts supplied by reference TRBV9 and TRBJ1-3, is DSGVTQTPKHLITATGQRVTLRCSPRSGDLSVYWYQQSLDQGLQFLIQYYNGEERAKGNILERFSAQQFPDLHSELNLSSLELGDSALYFCASSGSGTGGNTIYFGEGSWLTVV.

The gene calls are TRBV3-1 (or the pseudogene TRBV3-2) and TRBJ2-7, with TRBD1 as a possible D gene (6 bases). Germline V gene sequence: CDR1 LGHDT, CDR2 YNNKEL (reference sequence). The CDR3 extends over 13 amino acids. With 5 bases removed from V and 5 bases from J, the gap between germline ends came to 13 bases. The CDR3 protein is CASSSDRSHEQYF. CDR3 DNA: TGTGCCAGCAGCTCTGACAGGTCCCACGAGCAGTACTTC.

This chain connects TRBV5-5 to TRBJ2-5; 9 bases are shared with TRBD2. The CDR3 loop spans 15 amino acids. CDR1 SGHKS and CDR2 YYEKEE come from the germline V gene (reference sequence). V dropped 4 bases and J dropped 2; count of bases not matched to a gene: 6. For the CDR3, the DNA is TGTGCCAGCAGCGGGCAGCTAGCGGGGCAAGAGACCCAGTACTTC. It encodes CASSGQLAGQETQYF.

This clone was seen a single time. The J gene is TRBJ1-6, the V gene TRBV5-6; 8 bases match TRBD1. Germline CDR1 reads SGHDT; CDR2 reads YYEEEE. The CDR3 spans 17 residues. After removal of 4 bases from V and 5 bases from J, the junction contained 11 bases not matched to a gene. CDR3 region: CASSKRDRSFNNSPLHF. The DNA for the CDR3 is TGTGCCAGCAGCAAGAGGGACAGGAGCTTCAATAATTCACCCCTCCACTTT.

This clone was found a few times. The V gene is TRBV29-1, the J gene TRBJ1-2, with unresolved D. V lost 0 bases and J lost 4, with 12 bases in between. The CDR3 contains 14 residues. CDR1 and CDR2 from the germline V gene are SQVTM and ANQGSEA. As DNA, the CDR3 is TGCAGCGTTGAAGATTGGGCCGTGGGCTATGGCTACACCTTC. Protein: CSVEDWAVGYGYTF.

The V call is TRBV7-8, the J call TRBJ2-3; the match to TRBD2 covers 12 bases. The CDR3 runs 15 residues. The germline CDR1 and CDR2 sequences are SGHVS and FQNEAQ. V trimming: 1 base; J trimming: 4 bases; junction bases outside the gene matches: 0. The CDR3 bases are TGTGCCAGCAGCTTAGGACTAGCGGGGGCAGATACGCAGTATTTT. Translating gives CASSLGLAGADTQYF.

The rearrangement links TRBV4-2 to TRBJ2-5; 8 positions match TRBD2. The length of the CDR3 is 16 residues. J gave up 6 bases and V 4 bases, and 13 bases lay outside the gene matches. Germline V gene lookup returns CDR1 LGHNA and CDR2 YNFKEQ. The CDR3 region is CASSLAIAGTLKTQYF. In DNA form, the CDR3 reads TGTGCCAGCAGCCTAGCGATAGCGGGAACGTTGAAGACCCAGTACTTC.

The chain recombines TRBV20-1 with TRBJ2-7; the D is unclear. The CDR3 is made up of 11 amino acids. V was trimmed by 5 bases and J by 12 bases, leaving 17 bases between them. CDR1 and CDR2 from the germline V gene are DFQATT and SNEGSKA (reference sequence). This CDR3 reads CSALDPPQVYF. The CDR3 region has the DNA TGCAGTGCTCTCGATCCCCCTCAGGTGTACTTC.

The chain is built from TRBV6-5 and TRBJ2-4; tentative D call: TRBD1 (6 bases). The CDR3 length is 12 residues. Germline-derived CDR1 and CDR2 are MNHEY and SVGAGI. Trimming removed 10 bases at V and 7 bases at J, with 14 bases between. In nucleotides, the CDR3 is TGTGCCACCAGACAGGATCATAACATTCAGTACTTC. This encodes CATRQDHNIQYF.

The gene calls are TRBV3-1 (or the pseudogene TRBV3-2) and TRBJ1-1; 9 positions agree with TRBD1. The germline gives CDR1 LGHDT, CDR2 YNNKEL (reference sequence). The CDR3 is 15 amino acids. V lost 4 bases and J lost 4; bases outside the gene matches: 7. The CDR3 spells CASSRDRDASTEAFF. The CDR3, as DNA: TGTGCCAGCAGCCGGGACAGGGATGCGAGCACTGAAGCTTTCTTT.

V is TRBV19 and J is TRBJ1-2, with no clear D. The CDR3 loop spans 16 amino acids. Germline V lookup: CDR1 LNHDA, CDR2 SQIVND (reference sequence). The V end lost 4 bases, the J end lost 5 bases, and 20 bases lay between the germline ends. The CDR3 bases are TGTGCCAGTAGTAATCCTCGGGCGGGTGAGCGTTATGGCTACACCTTC. This sequence encodes CASSNPRAGERYGYTF.

V and J are TRBV12-3 or TRBV12-4 and TRBJ2-2; D unresolved. The CDR3 sequence is 13 residues long. V gave up 7 bases and J gave up 0 bases, with 6 bases separating them. CDR3 sequence (DNA): TGTGCCAGCACCCTTACGAACACCGGGGAGCTGTTTTTT. It codes for CASTLTNTGELFF.

On this clone: Sequence at one end of the junction differs from germline and may be a read error. The chain's CDR3 is CASSQEWGQNNSSLHF. The CDR3 DNA reads TGTGCCAGCAGCCAAGAGTGGGGACAGAACAATTCATCCCTCCACTTT. V and J are TRBV4-2 and TRBJ1-6; 7 positions match TRBD1. Germline CDR1 is LGHNA and CDR2 is YNFKEQ. The CDR3 covers 16 residues.

The chain recombines TRBV5-6 with TRBJ2-3; TRBD2 matches at 8 bases. V lost 0 bases to trimming and J lost 0 bases; unmatched junction nucleotides: 3. Germline lookup yields CDR1 SGHDT and CDR2 YYEEEE. The CDR3 covers 16 residues. CDR3: CASSLEGLGSTDTQYF. The CDR3 nucleotides read TGTGCCAGCAGCTTGGAGGGACTAGGTAGCACAGATACGCAGTATTTT.

This chain connects TRBV28 to TRBJ1-5; D gene unclear. Germline CDR1 MDHEN, CDR2 SYDVKM. This CDR3 spans 15 amino acids. V shed 0 bases and J shed 0 bases, with 6 bases lying between them. Written as DNA, the CDR3 is TGTGCCAGCAGTTTATGGGCGGTTAGCAATCAGCCCCAGCATTTT. Translated: CASSLWAVSNQPQHF.